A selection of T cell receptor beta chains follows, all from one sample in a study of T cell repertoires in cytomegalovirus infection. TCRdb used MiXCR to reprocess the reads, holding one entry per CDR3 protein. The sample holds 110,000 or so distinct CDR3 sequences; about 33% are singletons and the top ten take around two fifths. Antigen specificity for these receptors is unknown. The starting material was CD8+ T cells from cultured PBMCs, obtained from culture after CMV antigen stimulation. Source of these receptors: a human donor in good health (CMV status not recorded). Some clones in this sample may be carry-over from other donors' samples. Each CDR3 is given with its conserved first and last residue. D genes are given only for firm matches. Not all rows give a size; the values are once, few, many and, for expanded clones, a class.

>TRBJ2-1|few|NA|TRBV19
CASSISGHGTNEQFF
TGTGCCAGTAGTATATCGGGACATGGGACCAATGAGCAGTTCTTC
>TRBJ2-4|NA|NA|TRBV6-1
CASSETRGERDIQYF
TGTGCCAGCAGTGAAACCAGGGGGGAAAGGGACATTCAGTACTTC
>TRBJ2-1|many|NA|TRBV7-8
CASSLGDSRNEQFF
TGTGCCAGCAGCTTAGGGGACTCCCGCAATGAGCAGTTCTTC
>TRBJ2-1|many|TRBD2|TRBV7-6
CASSPLAGGYSASHNEQFF
TGTGCCAGCAGCCCCCTAGCGGGGGGGTATTCGGCCTCCCACAATGAGCAGTTCTTC
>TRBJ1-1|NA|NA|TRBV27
CASSLLRDSRGTEAFF
TGTGCCAGCAGTTTATTAAGGGACTCACGGGGCACTGAAGCTTTCTTT
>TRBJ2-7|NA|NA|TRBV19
CASSKGQNYEQYF
TGTGCCAGTAGTAAAGGACAGAACTACGAGCAGTACTTC
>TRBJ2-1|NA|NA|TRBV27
CASSYGESSYNEQFF
TGTGCCAGCAGTTACGGGGAGAGCTCCTACAATGAGCAGTTCTTC
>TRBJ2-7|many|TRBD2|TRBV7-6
CASSLDVAGVVEQYF
TGTGCCAGCAGCTTAGATGTAGCGGGGGTTGTCGAGCAGTACTTC
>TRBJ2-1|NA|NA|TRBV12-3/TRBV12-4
CASSLGGLTTNNEQFF
TGTGCCAGCAGTTTAGGAGGACTCACGACCAACAATGAGCAGTTCTTC
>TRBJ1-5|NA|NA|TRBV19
CASSLLRGQNQPQHF
TGTGCCAGTAGTCTACTCCGGGGGCAGAATCAGCCCCAGCATTTT
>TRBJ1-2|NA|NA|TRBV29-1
CSAYRGNYADGYTF
TGCAGCGCATATCGGGGGAACTACGCAGATGGCTACACCTTC
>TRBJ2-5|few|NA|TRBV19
CASNKWGEETQYF
TGTGCCAGCAACAAATGGGGCGAGGAGACCCAGTACTTC
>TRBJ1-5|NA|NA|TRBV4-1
CASSQEGGYSNQPQHF
TGCGCCAGCAGCCAAGAAGGAGGGTATAGCAATCAGCCCCAGCATTTT
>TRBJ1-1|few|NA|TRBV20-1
CSASCRGTEAFF
TGCAGTGCTAGTTGCAGGGGCACTGAAGCTTTCTTT
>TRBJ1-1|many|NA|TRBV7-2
CASRTSGGVLTEAFF
TGTGCCAGCAGAACGTCGGGGGGGGTATTGACTGAAGCTTTCTTT
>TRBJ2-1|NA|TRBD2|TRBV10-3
CAIRLAGYYNEQFF
TGTGCCATCAGACTAGCGGGGTACTACAATGAGCAGTTCTTC
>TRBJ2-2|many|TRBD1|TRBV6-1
CASSEETGANTGELFF
TGTGCCAGCAGTGAAGAAACAGGGGCGAACACCGGGGAGCTGTTTTTT
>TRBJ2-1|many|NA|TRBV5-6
CASSLVLASVNEQFF
TGTGCCAGCAGCTTGGTATTAGCGAGTGTTAATGAGCAGTTCTTC
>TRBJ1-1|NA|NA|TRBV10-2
CASSRLTNTEAFF
TGCGCCAGCAGTAGGTTAACGAACACTGAAGCTTTCTTT
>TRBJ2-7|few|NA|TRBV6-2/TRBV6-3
CASSTNYEQYF
TGTGCCAGCAGTACGAACTACGAGCAGTACTTC
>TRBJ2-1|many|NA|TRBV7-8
CASSRTARSVEQFF
TGTGCCAGCAGCAGAACGGCCCGATCCGTGGAGCAGTTCTTC
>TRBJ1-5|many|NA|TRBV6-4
CASSVLAGYQPQHF
TGTGCCAGCAGTGTTTTAGCCGGGTATCAGCCCCAGCATTTT
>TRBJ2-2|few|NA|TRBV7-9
CASSPNFGELFF
TGTGCCAGCAGCCCCAATTTTGGGGAGCTGTTTTTT
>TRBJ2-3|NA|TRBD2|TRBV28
CASSFRLAGGPGTDTQYF
TGTGCCAGCAGTTTTCGACTAGCGGGGGGGCCGGGCACAGATACGCAGTATTTT
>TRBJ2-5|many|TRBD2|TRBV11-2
CASSPRLAQETQYF
TGTGCCAGCAGCCCCAGACTAGCTCAAGAGACCCAGTACTTC
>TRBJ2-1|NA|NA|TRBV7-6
CASSLVVPDTHEQFF
TGTGCCAGCAGCTTAGTAGTCCCGGACACCCATGAGCAGTTCTTC
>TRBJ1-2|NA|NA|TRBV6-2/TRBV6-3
CASSYGDGYTF
TGTGCCAGCAGTTACGGCGATGGCTACACCTTC
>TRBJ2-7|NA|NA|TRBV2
CASIGGRGYEQYF
TGTGCCAGCATTGGAGGCAGGGGCTACGAGCAGTACTTC
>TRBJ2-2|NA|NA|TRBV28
CASTGYANTGELFF
TGTGCCAGCACGGGATACGCGAACACCGGGGAGCTGTTTTTT
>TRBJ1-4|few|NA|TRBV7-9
CASSLDGRDRNEKLFF
TGTGCCAGCAGCTTAGATGGTCGGGACCGGAATGAAAAACTGTTTTTT
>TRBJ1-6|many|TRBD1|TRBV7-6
CASSSGQVGRSPLHF
TGTGCCAGCAGCTCGGGACAGGTTGGTCGTTCACCCCTCCACTTT
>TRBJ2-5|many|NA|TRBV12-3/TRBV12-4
CASSWRTDELGHPKGTQYF
TGTGCCAGCAGTTGGAGAACGGATGAATTGGGGCACCCTAAAGGGACCCAGTACTTC
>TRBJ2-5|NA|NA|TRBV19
CASSMQAGLGTQYF
TGTGCCAGTAGTATGCAGGCAGGCCTGGGGACCCAGTACTTC
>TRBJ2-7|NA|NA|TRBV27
CASRRVYGETYEQYF
TGTGCCAGCAGACGTGTTTATGGGGAAACCTACGAGCAGTACTTC
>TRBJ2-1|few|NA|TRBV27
CASSSPKGEQFF
TGTGCCAGCAGTTCGCCTAAGGGGGAGCAGTTCTTC
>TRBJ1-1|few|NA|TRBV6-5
CASTLGTEAFF
NA
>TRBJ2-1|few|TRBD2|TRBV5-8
CASSLGIAGGINEQFF
TGTGCCAGCAGCCTGGGGATAGCGGGGGGGATCAATGAGCAGTTCTTC
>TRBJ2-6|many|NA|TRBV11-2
CASSTDPQESTSGANVLTF
TGTGCCAGCAGCACCGACCCACAGGAATCCACCTCTGGGGCCAACGTCCTGACTTTC
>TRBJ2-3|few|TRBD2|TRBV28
CASSFSGGFTDTQYF
TGTGCCAGCAGTTTCAGCGGGGGGTTTACAGATACGCAGTATTTT
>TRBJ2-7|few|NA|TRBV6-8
CASSYLQGHDEQYF
TGTGCCAGCAGTTACCTACAGGGTCACGACGAGCAGTACTTC
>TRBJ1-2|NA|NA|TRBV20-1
CSARQGLGRGTYGYTF
TGCAGTGCTAGGCAGGGGCTAGGCAGGGGAACTTATGGCTACACCTTC
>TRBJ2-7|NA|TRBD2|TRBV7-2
CASSWKTRLAGGLYEQYF
TGTGCCAGCAGCTGGAAAACACGACTAGCGGGGGGGCTCTACGAGCAGTACTTC
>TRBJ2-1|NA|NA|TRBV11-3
CASSLAYPGEQFF
TGTGCCAGCAGCTTAGCCTATCCGGGCGAGCAGTTCTTC
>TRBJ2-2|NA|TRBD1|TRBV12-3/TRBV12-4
CASSFGTGDREIGGELFF
TGTGCCAGCAGTTTTGGGACAGGGGACCGGGAGATCGGCGGGGAGCTGTTTTTT
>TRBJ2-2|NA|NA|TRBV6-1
CASTRSGELFF
TGTGCCAGCACTCGAAGCGGGGAGCTGTTTTTT
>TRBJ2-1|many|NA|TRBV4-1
CASSQDLPTSLYEQFF
TGCGCCAGCAGCCAAGATCTCCCCACCAGCCTCTATGAGCAGTTCTTC
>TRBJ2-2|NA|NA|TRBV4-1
CASSQGLTTGELFF
TGCGCCAGCAGCCAAGGGCTAACCACCGGGGAGCTGTTTTTT
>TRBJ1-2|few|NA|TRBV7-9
CASSPPLWGDYGYTF
TGTGCCAGCAGCCCGCCCCTCTGGGGCGACTATGGCTACACCTTC
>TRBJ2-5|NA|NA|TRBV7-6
CASSLPSMRETQYF
TGTGCTAGCAGCTTACCCTCAATGAGAGAGACCCAGTACTTC
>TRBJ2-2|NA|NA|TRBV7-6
CASSPRGLGTGELFF
TGTGCCAGCAGCCCCCGGGGGTTGGGCACCGGGGAGCTGTTTTTT